This TCR beta chain was captured by sequencing in a study of neurological immune-mediated disorders. TCRdb itself ran the 5' RACE reads through MiXCR, one entry per CDR3 protein. The table records 80,000 to 95,000 distinct CDR3 sequences, around 3.5% of them present only once. Per germline, CDR1 SEHNR and CDR2 FQNEAQ (reference sequence). V was shortened by 5 bases and J by 0 bases, with 11 bases between the two germline ends. This CDR3 is 15 amino acids long. This clonotype was detected ten times or more. Sequenced sample: PBMCs. This sequence was found in a woman aged 45-65 years with multiple sclerosis. The chain combines TRBV7-9 with TRBJ1-5, with D possibly being TRBD1 (5 bases). The CDR3 nucleotides read TGTGCCAGCAGCCACGGGACGTCTAGCAATCAGCCCCAGCATTTT. This codes for CASSHGTSSNQPQHF. Looking up the rest from reference TRBV7-9 and TRBJ1-5 gives the full variable domain: DTGVSQNPRHKITKRGQNVTFRCDPISEHNRLYWYRQTLGQGPEFLTYFQNEAQLEKSRLLSDRFSAERPKGSFSTLEIQRTEQGDSAMYLCASSHGTSSNQPQHFGDGTRLSIL.